The 4 T cell receptor beta chains below were found in one sample sequenced in a study of blood T cell repertoires in COVID-19. Profiling relied on immunoSEQ multiplex PCR, and the TCRdb table lists in-frame clones only, not all of them. The sample has 95,000 to 100,000 clones; around 92% are singletons. Source material: peripheral blood. The receptors were gathered from a man over 45 with active COVID-19.

This rearrangement joins TRBV6-5 to TRBJ2-1, with D possibly matching TRBD1 (6 bases). Germline V lookup: CDR1 MNHEY, CDR2 SVGAGI. V was cut by 5 bases and J by 5 bases, with 16 bases left in between. The CDR3 totals 15 residues. The chain's CDR3 is CASSHRTVSDNEQFF. CDR3 in DNA: TGTGCCAGCAGTCACAGGACAGTAAGCGACAATGAGCAGTTCTTC.

J is TRBJ1-3 and V is TRBV9; TRBD1 might be the D (5 bases). The CDR3 has 16 amino acids. V was clipped by 4 bases and J by 0 bases, with 14 bases between them. CDR1 is SGDLS and CDR2 is YYNGEE in the germline V gene. As DNA, the CDR3 is TGTGCCAGCAGCCCTCAGGGTCGTGACTCTGGAAACACCATATATTTT. This translates into CASSPQGRDSGNTIYF.

The V gene is TRBV5-1, the J gene TRBJ2-7, with TRBD2 identical over 10 bases. J gave up 5 bases and V 5 bases, and 10 bases lay outside the gene matches. The length of the CDR3 is 15 residues. Germline CDR1 is SGHRS and CDR2 is YFSETQ. DNA for the CDR3: TGCGCCAGCAGTTATCTAGCGGGAGAAATCCACGAGCAGTACTTC. Translating gives CASSYLAGEIHEQYF.

J is TRBJ2-1 and V is TRBV19, with a possible D match to TRBD2 (6 bases). V dropped 4 bases and J dropped 6 bases, with 13 bases sitting between them. Germline CDR1 LNHDA, CDR2 SQIVND (reference sequence). The CDR3 is 14 amino acids. As DNA, the CDR3 is TGTGCCAGTAGTACCTCCGGGAGACCCAATGAGCAGTTCTTC. Translating it yields CASSTSGRPNEQFF.